Below, 9 T cell receptor beta chains from the same sample are listed, as sequenced in a study of CD8+CD57+ T cells in acquired aplastic anemia. CDR3 and TCR beta VDJ profiling relied on a genomic DNA template. One entry per CDR3 protein, called by TCRdb with MiXCR from the reads. The sample gives 300,000 or so distinct CDR3 sequences, 45% to 70% of which show up once; approximately 8% is in the top ten. The sequenced sample consisted of sorted CD4+, CD8+, or CD8+CD57+ T cells (not recorded which) from PBMCs. These receptors came from a human donor with severe aplastic anemia or a healthy control (not recorded which).

The CDR3 nucleotides read TGTGCCAGCAGCTCCGTGCAGGGAGACACTGAAGCTTTCTTT. It is translated as CASSSVQGDTEAFF. The J gene is TRBJ1-1, the V gene TRBV7-9; possibly TRBD1 for D (5 bases). Per germline, CDR1 SEHNR and CDR2 FQNEAQ (reference sequence). This CDR3 spans 14 amino acids. Trimming removed 4 bases from V and 3 bases from J, with 12 bases in between.

This sequence joins TRBV7-6 and TRBJ2-1; weak D call: TRBD2 (6 bases). CDR1 is SGHVS and CDR2 is FNYEAQ in the germline V gene. This CDR3 contains 14 residues. With 1 base removed from V and 8 bases from J, the gap between germline ends came to 12 bases. Written as DNA, the CDR3 is TGTGCCAGCAGCTTAGTGCGACTAGGGGATGAGCAGTTCTTC. It encodes CASSLVRLGDEQFF.

The chain has TRBV19 and TRBJ2-1; tentative D call: TRBD1 (5 bases). The CDR3 is 14 residues long. Germline V gives CDR1 LNHDA, CDR2 SQIVND (reference sequence). Trimming cost V 5 bases and J 5 bases, with 13 bases left between them. CDR3 protein: CASSLDRDNNEQFF. The CDR3 DNA is TGTGCCAGTAGTCTCGACAGAGATAACAATGAGCAGTTCTTC.

This chain joins TRBV20-1 and TRBJ2-7; D call uncertain. The ends were cut back, 0 bases at V and 5 bases at J, with 5 bases in the middle. This CDR3 spans 11 amino acids. Germline V lookup: CDR1 DFQATT, CDR2 SNEGSKA (reference sequence). The CDR3 sequence: CSAREFNEQYF. DNA of the CDR3: TGCAGTGCTAGAGAGTTTAACGAGCAGTACTTC.

The chain has TRBV6-5 and TRBJ2-2, with D unclear. V was clipped by 5 bases and J by 1 base, with 8 bases between them. This CDR3 has 14 residues. Germline V gene sequence: CDR1 MNHEY, CDR2 SVGAGI. The CDR3 is CASSDHMNTGELFF. The CDR3, as DNA: TGTGCCAGCAGTGACCATATGAACACCGGGGAGCTGTTTTTT.

The DNA for the CDR3 is TGCAGCAGTATCGGACAGGTCATGAACACTGAAGCTTTCTTT. Translating gives CSSIGQVMNTEAFF. The chain employs TRBV29-1 and TRBJ1-1; 7 positions match TRBD1. CDR3 length: 14 residues. Trimming took 8 bases from V and 0 from J; bases not matched to a gene: 9. CDR1 and CDR2 from the germline V gene are SQVTM and ANQGSEA.

This clonotype was counted at least ten times. This chain uses TRBV7-8 with TRBJ2-5; no definite D call. Germline V gene sequence: CDR1 SGHVS, CDR2 FQNEAQ. Trimming took off 1 base at V and 2 bases at J, with 5 bases between the two ends. The CDR3 runs to 13 residues. This CDR3 reads CASSLVLQETQYF. DNA for the CDR3: TGTGCCAGCAGCTTAGTCCTGCAAGAGACCCAGTACTTC.

At least ten counts were recorded for this clonotype. The CDR3 DNA reads TGTGCCATCAGTTCCCACACCAATGAGCAGTTCTTC. It specifies CAISSHTNEQFF. The rearrangement uses TRBV10-3 and TRBJ2-1; D uncertain. The V end was cut by 5 bases, the J end by 6 bases, with 8 bases between. The CDR3 has 12 residues. In germline, CDR1 is ENHRY, CDR2 SYGVKD.

A word on this clonotype: Because it lacks the conserved phenylalanine or tryptophan at the end, this CDR3 is likely a read error. J is TRBJ2-5 and V is TRBV20-1, with D maybe TRBD2 (6 bases). V lost 6 bases to trimming and J lost 1 base, with 15 bases between them. The CDR3 loop spans 14 amino acids. Germline lookup yields CDR1 DFQATT and CDR2 SNEGSKA (reference sequence). CDR3 residues: CSALGGLTQETQYL. The CDR3 coding sequence is TGCAGTGCCCTGGGAGGACTAACCCAAGAGACCCAGTACCTC.